Described below is a single T cell receptor (beta chain) sequence and its context. CD8 memory pooled CD45RO+ cells and CCR7-negative CD45RA+ TemRA cells. Measured with immunoSEQ multiplex PCR; TCRdb has only the in-frame clones, and not every one. The sample carries approximately 100,000 clones, about 70% recorded once. This entry comes from a study of shared clonotypes between healthy human individuals. As for the study in general: Samples came from a couple of female and a few male donors aged 18 to 49.

The V end lost 6 bases, the J end lost 4 bases, and 9 bases lay between the germline ends. CDR3 length: 12 amino acids. The V gene's germline CDR1 is MNHEY and CDR2 SVGAGI. The chain carries TRBV6-5 and TRBJ1-1, with D unclear. The source material was memory CD8+ T cells sorted from blood. The subset here: CD45RO+ cells pooled with CCR7-negative TemRA cells. This TCR came from a woman aged 25-40 years in good health. The CDR3 region is CASRTRVTEAFF. Here the CDR3 DNA reads TGTGCCAGCAGGACGAGGGTCACTGAAGCTTTCTTT.